This is a list of T cell receptor beta chains from one sample in a study of T-cell reconstitution after alpha-beta-depleted transplantation in children. TCRdb called the PCR reads again in MiXCR, with one record for every CDR3 protein. The sample yields roughly 670,000 distinct CDR3 sequences, roughly 13% seen once. The sequences come from PBMCs, collected before TCRalphabeta/CD19-depleted stem cell transplant. Receptors originate from a girl aged 2-10 years with congenital amegakaryocytic thrombocytopenia, due to receive a stem cell transplant. The CDR3 runs from the conserved cysteine through the conserved F or W. Each record gives: CDR3 protein, CDR3 DNA, D gene, CDR3 length, clone size, J gene, V gene. A D gene is named only where the DNA matches it firmly. Rows give clone size only sometimes, using once, few, many, or a class for an expanded clone.

cdr3_aa: CASSLGQGTDEQYF
cdr3_nt: TGTGCCAGCAGCCTTGGACAGGGGACGGACGAGCAGTACTTC
d_call: TRBD1
cdr3_length: 14
clone_size: NA
j_call: TRBJ2-7
v_call: TRBV7-2

cdr3_aa: CASSQEAGGEQFF
cdr3_nt: TGTGCCAGCAGCCAAGAAGCAGGAGGCGAGCAGTTCTTC
d_call: NA
cdr3_length: 13
clone_size: NA
j_call: TRBJ2-1
v_call: TRBV14

cdr3_aa: CASSPPGRNYEQYF
cdr3_nt: TGTGCCAGCAGTCCCCCGGGCCGAAACTACGAGCAGTACTTC
d_call: NA
cdr3_length: 14
clone_size: few
j_call: TRBJ2-7
v_call: TRBV12-3/TRBV12-4

cdr3_aa: CASKSGRTDTQYF
cdr3_nt: TGTGCCAGCAAGAGCGGGCGCACAGATACGCAGTATTTT
d_call: NA
cdr3_length: 13
clone_size: few
j_call: TRBJ2-3
v_call: TRBV28

cdr3_aa: CASSVVMDLRLSPGNTIYF
cdr3_nt: TGCGCCAGCAGCGTGGTTATGGATTTAAGGCTGTCGCCCGGAAACACCATATATTTT
d_call: NA
cdr3_length: 19
clone_size: many
j_call: TRBJ1-3
v_call: TRBV5-1

cdr3_aa: CAWSASGGLLGYEQYF
cdr3_nt: TGTGCCTGGAGTGCATCAGGGGGCCTTCTAGGATACGAGCAGTACTTC
d_call: TRBD1
cdr3_length: 16
clone_size: NA
j_call: TRBJ2-7
v_call: TRBV30

cdr3_aa: CASSLSGDLHTQYF
cdr3_nt: TGTGCCAGCAGCCTAAGCGGGGACTTGCATACGCAGTATTTT
d_call: TRBD2
cdr3_length: 14
clone_size: NA
j_call: TRBJ2-3
v_call: TRBV7-9

cdr3_aa: CASSPAPATDTQYF
cdr3_nt: TGTGCCAGCAGCCCAGCGCCAGCCACAGATACGCAGTATTTT
d_call: NA
cdr3_length: 14
clone_size: NA
j_call: TRBJ2-3
v_call: TRBV6-1

cdr3_aa: CASSGRATYNEQFF
cdr3_nt: TGTGCCAGCAGCGGGCGGGCTACCTACAATGAGCAGTTCTTC
d_call: NA
cdr3_length: 14
clone_size: many
j_call: TRBJ2-1
v_call: TRBV25-1

cdr3_aa: CASSWTRTSEYNEQFF
cdr3_nt: TGTGCCAGCAGTTGGACACGAACTAGCGAGTACAATGAGCAGTTCTTC
d_call: TRBD2
cdr3_length: 16
clone_size: many
j_call: TRBJ2-1
v_call: TRBV28

cdr3_aa: CASSLSGTRANTGELFF
cdr3_nt: TGCGCCAGCAGCTTATCCGGGACTAGGGCGAACACCGGGGAGCTGTTTTTT
d_call: TRBD2
cdr3_length: 17
clone_size: few
j_call: TRBJ2-2
v_call: TRBV5-1

cdr3_aa: CASSERGANEKLFF
cdr3_nt: TGTGCCAGCAGTGAACGGGGGGCTAATGAAAAACTGTTTTTT
d_call: NA
cdr3_length: 14
clone_size: NA
j_call: TRBJ1-4
v_call: TRBV2

cdr3_aa: CASSQRLAGDNTDTQYF
cdr3_nt: TGTGCCAGCAGCCAACGACTAGCGGGAGACAACACAGATACGCAGTATTTT
d_call: TRBD2
cdr3_length: 17
clone_size: many
j_call: TRBJ2-3
v_call: TRBV7-9

cdr3_aa: CATSRDWNEAFF
cdr3_nt: TGTGCCACCAGCAGGGACTGGAATGAAGCTTTCTTT
d_call: NA
cdr3_length: 12
clone_size: NA
j_call: TRBJ1-1
v_call: TRBV15

cdr3_aa: CATSGSGTSGLTQYF
cdr3_nt: TGTGCCACCAGCGGATCCGGGACTAGCGGTCTCACGCAGTATTTT
d_call: TRBD2
cdr3_length: 15
clone_size: many
j_call: TRBJ2-3
v_call: TRBV15

cdr3_aa: CSALGLAGVVAGELFF
cdr3_nt: TGCAGCGCTTTGGGACTAGCGGGAGTGGTGGCCGGGGAGCTGTTTTTT
d_call: TRBD2
cdr3_length: 16
clone_size: few
j_call: TRBJ2-2
v_call: TRBV29-1

cdr3_aa: CASSWTSGRDEQYF
cdr3_nt: TGTGCCAGCAGCTGGACTAGCGGACGGGACGAGCAGTACTTC
d_call: TRBD2
cdr3_length: 14
clone_size: many
j_call: TRBJ2-7
v_call: TRBV6-1

cdr3_aa: CASSDDQGGNTGELFF
cdr3_nt: TGTGCCAGCAGTGACGATCAGGGAGGGAACACCGGGGAGCTGTTTTTT
d_call: NA
cdr3_length: 16
clone_size: few
j_call: TRBJ2-2
v_call: TRBV25-1

cdr3_aa: CAPSTLNTGELFF
cdr3_nt: TGTGCCCCCAGCACCCTGAACACCGGGGAGCTGTTTTTT
d_call: NA
cdr3_length: 13
clone_size: few
j_call: TRBJ2-2
v_call: TRBV12-3/TRBV12-4

cdr3_aa: CASRNTGLETEAFF
cdr3_nt: TGTGCCAGCAGGAATACAGGGCTTGAAACTGAAGCTTTCTTT
d_call: NA
cdr3_length: 14
clone_size: NA
j_call: TRBJ1-1
v_call: TRBV6-1

cdr3_aa: CASSINKGGTYEQYF
cdr3_nt: TGTGCCAGCAGTATTAACAAGGGAGGAACCTACGAGCAGTACTTC
d_call: NA
cdr3_length: 15
clone_size: few
j_call: TRBJ2-7
v_call: TRBV7-8

cdr3_aa: CATSGKGGYEQYF
cdr3_nt: TGTGCCACCAGTGGTAAAGGGGGCTACGAGCAGTACTTC
d_call: NA
cdr3_length: 13
clone_size: few
j_call: TRBJ2-7
v_call: TRBV15

cdr3_aa: CASSFSPKRQSPSYEQYF
cdr3_nt: TGTGCCAGCAGCTTTTCCCCCAAGCGGCAATCCCCCTCCTACGAGCAGTACTTC
d_call: NA
cdr3_length: 18
clone_size: NA
j_call: TRBJ2-7
v_call: TRBV7-8

cdr3_aa: CASSLVGGLASTDTQYF
cdr3_nt: TGTGCCAGCAGCTTAGTAGGCGGTTTAGCTAGCACAGATACGCAGTATTTT
d_call: NA
cdr3_length: 17
clone_size: few
j_call: TRBJ2-3
v_call: TRBV11-2

cdr3_aa: CASSQQGGSYNEQFF
cdr3_nt: TGTGCCAGCAGTCAACAAGGGGGCTCCTACAATGAGCAGTTCTTC
d_call: NA
cdr3_length: 15
clone_size: few
j_call: TRBJ2-1
v_call: TRBV6-1

cdr3_aa: CASSLELGDVAKNIQYF
cdr3_nt: TGTGCCAGCAGCTTGGAGTTAGGGGACGTAGCCAAAAACATTCAGTACTTC
d_call: NA
cdr3_length: 17
clone_size: many
j_call: TRBJ2-4
v_call: TRBV5-5

cdr3_aa: CASSPLTGEETQYF
cdr3_nt: TGTGCCAGCAGCCCTTTGACGGGAGAGGAGACCCAGTACTTC
d_call: NA
cdr3_length: 14
clone_size: many
j_call: TRBJ2-5
v_call: TRBV6-1

cdr3_aa: CASSSKTGTRGYEQYF
cdr3_nt: TGCGCCAGCAGCTCGAAAACCGGGACCCGAGGATACGAGCAGTACTTC
d_call: NA
cdr3_length: 16
clone_size: NA
j_call: TRBJ2-7
v_call: TRBV5-1

cdr3_aa: CATSEGPGTSREQFF
cdr3_nt: TGTGCCACCAGTGAGGGACCCGGGACTAGCCGTGAGCAGTTCTTC
d_call: TRBD2
cdr3_length: 15
clone_size: many
j_call: TRBJ2-1
v_call: TRBV24-1

cdr3_aa: CASSIGLAGNSSYNEQFF
cdr3_nt: TGCGCCAGCAGCATCGGACTAGCGGGAAACAGCTCCTACAATGAGCAGTTCTTC
d_call: TRBD2
cdr3_length: 18
clone_size: many
j_call: TRBJ2-1
v_call: TRBV5-1

cdr3_aa: CASSLYRQGPYNEQFF
cdr3_nt: TGTGCCAGCAGCTTATACCGGCAGGGCCCCTACAATGAGCAGTTCTTC
d_call: NA
cdr3_length: 16
clone_size: few
j_call: TRBJ2-1
v_call: TRBV7-2

cdr3_aa: CASSLGVGKVQPQHF
cdr3_nt: TGTGCCAGCAGCTTAGGCGTTGGTAAGGTTCAGCCCCAGCATTTT
d_call: NA
cdr3_length: 15
clone_size: few
j_call: TRBJ1-5
v_call: TRBV7-6

cdr3_aa: CASSLVTAPSGGYTF
cdr3_nt: TGCGCCAGCAGCTTGGTAACAGCGCCCAGCGGTGGCTACACCTTC
d_call: NA
cdr3_length: 15
clone_size: many
j_call: TRBJ1-2
v_call: TRBV5-1

cdr3_aa: CASSLPNQGSYGYTF
cdr3_nt: TGTGCCAGCAGCTTGCCGAACCAGGGGTCCTATGGCTACACCTTC
d_call: NA
cdr3_length: 15
clone_size: few
j_call: TRBJ1-2
v_call: TRBV5-5

cdr3_aa: CASSLRRAETQYF
cdr3_nt: TGTGCCAGCAGCCTCAGAAGGGCGGAGACCCAGTACTTC
d_call: NA
cdr3_length: 13
clone_size: many
j_call: TRBJ2-5
v_call: TRBV3-1

cdr3_aa: CASSLQSGANVLTF
cdr3_nt: TGCGCCAGCAGCTTACAATCTGGGGCCAACGTCCTGACTTTC
d_call: NA
cdr3_length: 14
clone_size: few
j_call: TRBJ2-6
v_call: TRBV5-1

cdr3_aa: CASSPTSGGTGELFF
cdr3_nt: TGTGCCAGCAGTCCAACTAGCGGAGGAACCGGGGAGCTGTTTTTT
d_call: TRBD2
cdr3_length: 15
clone_size: many
j_call: TRBJ2-2
v_call: TRBV7-6

cdr3_aa: CASSLGAGVAETQYF
cdr3_nt: TGCGCCAGCAGCTTGGGAGCGGGAGTCGCCGAGACCCAGTACTTC
d_call: TRBD2
cdr3_length: 15
clone_size: few
j_call: TRBJ2-5
v_call: TRBV5-1

cdr3_aa: CSAPQRGYYEQFF
cdr3_nt: TGCAGTGCTCCCCAGCGGGGTTACTATGAGCAGTTCTTC
d_call: TRBD2
cdr3_length: 13
clone_size: many
j_call: TRBJ2-1
v_call: TRBV20-1

cdr3_aa: CASSLGGRAGEQFF
cdr3_nt: TGTGCCAGCAGCTTAGGCGGGAGGGCAGGAGAGCAGTTCTTC
d_call: TRBD2
cdr3_length: 14
clone_size: few
j_call: TRBJ2-1
v_call: TRBV7-6

cdr3_aa: CASSAGTGKTYEQYF
cdr3_nt: TGTGCCAGCAGCGCGGGGACAGGGAAAACCTACGAGCAGTACTTC
d_call: TRBD1
cdr3_length: 15
clone_size: NA
j_call: TRBJ2-7
v_call: TRBV7-2

cdr3_aa: CASSLGAKEPQHF
cdr3_nt: TGTGCCAGCAGCTTAGGGGCGAAGGAGCCCCAGCATTTT
d_call: NA
cdr3_length: 13
clone_size: many
j_call: TRBJ1-5
v_call: TRBV11-2

cdr3_aa: CASSPGWGGGYTF
cdr3_nt: TGTGCCAGCAGCCCAGGATGGGGGGGAGGCTACACCTTC
d_call: NA
cdr3_length: 13
clone_size: many
j_call: TRBJ1-2
v_call: TRBV12-3/TRBV12-4

cdr3_aa: CASSLGLGWYEQYF
cdr3_nt: TGTGCCAGCAGCTTGGGACTAGGGTGGTACGAGCAGTACTTC
d_call: NA
cdr3_length: 14
clone_size: few
j_call: TRBJ2-7
v_call: TRBV5-5

cdr3_aa: CASSSGWDRRYNEQFF
cdr3_nt: TGTGCCAGCAGCTCAGGCTGGGACAGGAGGTACAATGAGCAGTTCTTC
d_call: TRBD1
cdr3_length: 16
clone_size: NA
j_call: TRBJ2-1
v_call: TRBV7-8

cdr3_aa: CASRYGTSPGTDTQYF
cdr3_nt: TGCGCCAGCAGATACGGGACTAGCCCCGGCACAGATACGCAGTATTTT
d_call: TRBD2
cdr3_length: 16
clone_size: many
j_call: TRBJ2-3
v_call: TRBV5-1

cdr3_aa: CASSVGGADYEQYF
cdr3_nt: TGTGCCAGCAGCGTAGGCGGAGCGGACTACGAGCAGTACTTC
d_call: NA
cdr3_length: 14
clone_size: many
j_call: TRBJ2-7
v_call: TRBV9

cdr3_aa: CASSPVGSGRSDTQYF
cdr3_nt: TGTGCCAGCTCACCAGTGGGTAGCGGGAGATCAGATACGCAGTATTTT
d_call: TRBD2
cdr3_length: 16
clone_size: once
j_call: TRBJ2-3
v_call: TRBV18